This TCR beta chain emerged from a study of response to subunit inactivated influenza vaccine. General study points: That few new T cells are recruited by each seasonal influenza vaccination was the authors' suggestion.

TCRdb analysed the RT-PCR reads with MiXCR anew, one entry per CDR3 protein. The profile shows 860,000 or so distinct CDR3 sequences, 21% of them singletons. This CDR3 has 17 amino acids. J lost 0 bases, V lost 5 bases, and 9 bases had no gene match. Germline V gives CDR1 SGHDN, CDR2 FVKESK. This clonotype was detected only a few times. Its target is unknown. V usage is TRBV14 and J usage is TRBJ2-1; 8 bases match TRBD1. The receptor comes from a man aged 45-65 years who received an inactivated influenza vaccine. The specimen was PBMCs from blood, collected roughly 5 days after vaccination. As DNA, the CDR3 is TGTGCCAGCAGCGAAACAGGGGGGATTAGCTCCTACAATGAGCAGTTCTTC. As protein: CASSETGGISSYNEQFF.